This T cell receptor (beta chain) comes out of a study of control samples from healthy donors and cancer patients. Looked up from germline, CDR1 is MNHNS and CDR2 is SASEGT. The ends were cut back, 1 base at V and 1 base at J, with 7 bases in the middle. The CDR3 extends over 14 amino acids. This clone was observed a single time. The protocol was immunoSEQ multiplex PCR, while the TCRdb copy is restricted to in-frame clones and leaves out a portion. Of roughly 130,000 clones in the sample, roughly 95% were seen once. The chain joins TRBV6-1 to TRBJ1-1; D is unclear. The sequence was obtained from a man aged 25 to 40 in good health. The sequencing sample was made of blood. The DNA for the CDR3 is TGTGCCAGCAGTGAAGTATGGAGGAACACTGAAGCTTTCTTT. It encodes CASSEVWRNTEAFF.